This T cell receptor (beta chain) was obtained from a study of T cells in Graves' hyperthyroidism and ophthalmopathy. This clonotype was picked up a small number of times. Its antigen is undetermined. Trimming cost V 5 bases and J 2 bases; bases outside gene matches: 1. The germline gives CDR1 WNHNN, CDR2 SYGVQD (reference sequence). CDR3 length: 14 residues. The study, taken as a whole, reports: The majority of expanded thyroid clonotypes above 0.001 also appeared in blood.

The investigators amplified TCR beta CDR3 regions from RNA transcripts. The primer set for the first-round RT-PCR of the TCR CDR3 was HTBI. TCRdb passed the multiplex PCR reads through MiXCR, listing each CDR3 protein once. The sample has over 500,000 distinct CDR3 sequences; about 14% are singletons. The TCR originated in a middle-aged woman with Graves' hyperthyroidism. Sequenced: blood. This chain links TRBV10-1 with TRBJ2-2, with TRBD2 identical over 8 bases. CDR3 loop: CASSSGRNTGELFF. In DNA, the CDR3 is TGCGCCAGCAGTAGCGGGAGAAACACCGGGGAGCTGTTTTTT.